The clone carrying this T cell receptor beta chain was observed at least ten times. The V end lost 6 bases, the J end lost 6 bases, and 12 bases lay between the germline ends. Per germline, CDR1 MNHNS and CDR2 SASEGT. The CDR3 length is 12 residues. No ophthalmopathy progression within 18 months constituted stable Graves' hyperthyroidism. Exclusion criteria comprised uncontrolled infection, other autoimmune disease, pregnancy or lactation. The data are from a study of T cells in Graves' hyperthyroidism and ophthalmopathy. Researchers took RNA transcripts and amplified the TCR beta CDR3 regions from them. Using the HTBI primer set, a first-round RT-PCR was run on the TCR CDR3. Using its own MiXCR run on the multiplex PCR reads, TCRdb lists one record per CDR3 protein. This sample has about 400,000 distinct CDR3 sequences, with around 14% found just once.

Material: blood. V and J are TRBV6-1 and TRBJ2-7; D is unresolved. This clonotype originated in a woman aged 25 to 45 with Graves' hyperthyroidism. This CDR3 reads CASRRFPSEQYF. CDR3 DNA: TGTGCCAGCAGGCGCTTCCCCTCCGAGCAGTACTTC.